This T cell receptor (beta chain) was captured in a study of Graves' ophthalmopathy and Graves' hyperthyroidism. About the study: Peripheral blood samples were taken at initial diagnosis, before any treatment.

The CDR3 runs to 17 residues. Germline lookup yields CDR1 LGHNT and CDR2 FRNRAP. Trimming removed 3 bases at V and 2 bases at J, with 20 bases between. None of the included patients had other autoimmune diseases, uncontrolled infections, pregnancy or lactation, as these led to exclusion. Amplified material comprised TCR beta CDR3 regions derived from RNA transcripts. First-round RT-PCR relied on HTBI primers, and a second-round multiplex PCR came next. TCRdb redid the calling of the multiplex PCR reads with MiXCR, one entry per CDR3 protein. The table shows a few hundred thousand distinct CDR3 sequences, with 20% to 25% occurring only once. This clonotype came up once.

The sequencing sample was made of peripheral blood. V usage is TRBV12-5 and J usage is TRBJ2-7; unclear D gene. The sequence derives from a woman aged 18-30 years with stable Graves' hyperthyroidism. CDR3 loop: CASGLFSSAAVPYEQYF. In DNA form, the CDR3 reads TGTGCTAGTGGTTTATTTAGTTCGGCAGCTGTCCCCTACGAGCAGTACTTC.